This is a list of T cell receptor beta chains from one sample in a study of Graves' ophthalmopathy and Graves' hyperthyroidism. TCRdb recomputed calls from the multiplex PCR reads with MiXCR, one row per CDR3 protein. The table records roughly 700,000 distinct CDR3 sequences, roughly two fifths of them present only once. Sequencing input: peripheral blood. The receptors here all came from an adult man with Graves' ophthalmopathy. Both conserved end residues are part of each CDR3. Fields, in order: CDR3 protein, CDR3 DNA, clone size, V gene, D gene, J gene. A D gene is named only where the DNA matches it firmly. Size tells how often a clone was seen (once, few, many) or the class of an expanded clone, and some rows leave it out.

CDR3 protein: CASSQQGLREAFF
CDR3 DNA: TGTGCCAGTAGCCAACAGGGTTTACGTGAAGCTTTCTTT
clone size: many
V gene: TRBV19
D gene: .
J gene: TRBJ1-1

CDR3 protein: CASSVAPGTVDTEAFF
CDR3 DNA: TGTGCCAGCAGCGTAGCTCCCGGGACGGTGGACACTGAAGCTTTCTTT
clone size: .
V gene: TRBV9
D gene: .
J gene: TRBJ1-1

CDR3 protein: CASSLDSDEQYF
CDR3 DNA: TGTGCCAGCAGCTTAGACTCAGACGAGCAGTACTTC
clone size: few
V gene: TRBV7-9
D gene: .
J gene: TRBJ2-7

CDR3 protein: CASSIGVRGEKLFF
CDR3 DNA: TGTGCCAGCAGCATCGGGGTACGGGGTGAAAAACTGTTTTTT
clone size: .
V gene: TRBV7-9
D gene: .
J gene: TRBJ1-4

CDR3 protein: CASTPTTGQPQHF
CDR3 DNA: TGTGCCAGCACCCCGACTACGGGACAGCCCCAGCATTTT
clone size: .
V gene: TRBV7-8
D gene: .
J gene: TRBJ1-5

CDR3 protein: CASTRPGSSDEQYF
CDR3 DNA: TGTGCCAGCACCCGACCAGGGTCCTCCGACGAGCAGTACTTC
clone size: .
V gene: TRBV2
D gene: .
J gene: TRBJ2-7

CDR3 protein: CAWSVKDRTYEQYF
CDR3 DNA: TGTGCCTGGAGTGTCAAAGACAGGACCTACGAGCAGTACTTC
clone size: .
V gene: TRBV7-2
D gene: .
J gene: TRBJ2-7

CDR3 protein: CASSATGTATNEKLFF
CDR3 DNA: TGTGCCAGCAGTGCTACCGGGACAGCAACTAATGAAAAACTGTTTTTT
clone size: many
V gene: TRBV12-3/TRBV12-4
D gene: TRBD1
J gene: TRBJ1-4

CDR3 protein: CATSEPRRGYTF
CDR3 DNA: TGTGCCACCAGTGAGCCCCGACGTGGCTACACCTTC
clone size: many
V gene: TRBV24-1
D gene: .
J gene: TRBJ1-2

CDR3 protein: CASSENPQGGYGYTF
CDR3 DNA: TGTGCCAGCAGTGAGAATCCCCAGGGAGGCTATGGCTACACCTTC
clone size: few
V gene: TRBV2
D gene: .
J gene: TRBJ1-2

CDR3 protein: CSVTGFGYGYTF
CDR3 DNA: TGCAGCGTTACAGGGTTCGGCTATGGCTACACCTTC
clone size: many
V gene: TRBV29-1
D gene: .
J gene: TRBJ1-2

CDR3 protein: CASSMGLAGVTEYNEQFF
CDR3 DNA: TGTGCCAGCAGCATGGGACTAGCGGGCGTTACGGAGTACAATGAGCAGTTCTTC
clone size: .
V gene: TRBV11-2
D gene: TRBD2
J gene: TRBJ2-1

CDR3 protein: CASTGVNYGYTF
CDR3 DNA: TGTGCCAGCACGGGCGTGAACTATGGCTACACCTTC
clone size: many
V gene: TRBV7-9
D gene: .
J gene: TRBJ1-2

CDR3 protein: CAISGGASDTQYF
CDR3 DNA: TGTGCCATCAGCGGGGGGGCGTCAGATACGCAGTATTTT
clone size: .
V gene: TRBV10-3
D gene: TRBD2
J gene: TRBJ2-3

CDR3 protein: CSASWTSGYEQYF
CDR3 DNA: TGCAGTGCTAGTTGGACTAGCGGTTACGAGCAGTACTTC
clone size: few
V gene: TRBV20-1
D gene: TRBD2
J gene: TRBJ2-7

CDR3 protein: CATSRGFNYGYTF
CDR3 DNA: TGTGCCACCAGCAGAGGGTTCAACTATGGCTACACCTTC
clone size: .
V gene: TRBV15
D gene: .
J gene: TRBJ1-2

CDR3 protein: CASSLRTGLDVLTF
CDR3 DNA: TGTGCCAGCAGCTTGCGAACAGGGCTCGACGTCCTGACTTTC
clone size: .
V gene: TRBV5-4
D gene: .
J gene: TRBJ2-6

CDR3 protein: CASSPLGTGVSPYEQYF
CDR3 DNA: TGTGCCAGCAGCCCACTGGGGACAGGGGTTTCACCCTACGAGCAGTACTTC
clone size: .
V gene: TRBV5-6
D gene: TRBD1
J gene: TRBJ2-7

CDR3 protein: CSGGGQGVEAFF
CDR3 DNA: TGCAGCGGGGGCGGTCAGGGGGTTGAAGCTTTCTTT
clone size: .
V gene: TRBV29-1
D gene: TRBD1
J gene: TRBJ1-1

CDR3 protein: CASSRAAQGYNQPQHF
CDR3 DNA: TGTGCCAGTAGTAGGGCCGCGCAGGGATACAATCAGCCCCAGCATTTT
clone size: many
V gene: TRBV19
D gene: .
J gene: TRBJ1-5

CDR3 protein: CASSESRAGGQETQYF
CDR3 DNA: TGCGCCAGCAGTGAGTCACGAGCGGGAGGCCAAGAGACCCAGTACTTC
clone size: many
V gene: TRBV10-1
D gene: TRBD2
J gene: TRBJ2-5

CDR3 protein: CASSPDRGNEQYF
CDR3 DNA: TGTGCCAGCAGCCCCGACAGGGGGAACGAGCAGTACTTC
clone size: .
V gene: TRBV7-9
D gene: TRBD1
J gene: TRBJ2-7

CDR3 protein: CASSEYGRRNLGTQYF
CDR3 DNA: TGTGCCAGCAGTGAATACGGGAGAAGGAATTTGGGGACCCAGTACTTC
clone size: .
V gene: TRBV25-1
D gene: .
J gene: TRBJ2-5

CDR3 protein: CASSQGPDSFGEQYF
CDR3 DNA: TGCGCCAGCAGCCAAGGGCCAGACAGCTTTGGCGAGCAGTACTTC
clone size: .
V gene: TRBV4-1
D gene: .
J gene: TRBJ2-7

CDR3 protein: CSVMDRGLSGYTF
CDR3 DNA: TGCAGCGTCATGGACAGGGGGCTGTCTGGCTACACCTTC
clone size: many
V gene: TRBV29-1
D gene: TRBD1
J gene: TRBJ1-2

CDR3 protein: CSVRRRTGDRGGDEQYF
CDR3 DNA: TGCAGCGTGCGCCGTCGTACTGGAGACAGGGGAGGGGACGAGCAGTACTTC
clone size: many
V gene: TRBV29-1
D gene: .
J gene: TRBJ2-7

CDR3 protein: CASSHTRQVYGYTF
CDR3 DNA: TGTGCCAGCAGTCACACCCGACAGGTTTATGGCTACACCTTC
clone size: .
V gene: TRBV25-1
D gene: .
J gene: TRBJ1-2

CDR3 protein: CASSFQGGSETQYF
CDR3 DNA: TGTGCCAGCAGTTTCCAGGGGGGCTCAGAGACCCAGTACTTC
clone size: .
V gene: TRBV12-3/TRBV12-4
D gene: .
J gene: TRBJ2-5

CDR3 protein: CASSPGLAAANTGELFF
CDR3 DNA: TGTGCCAGCAGCCCGGGGCTAGCGGCAGCGAACACCGGGGAGCTGTTTTTT
clone size: few
V gene: TRBV7-9
D gene: TRBD2
J gene: TRBJ2-2

CDR3 protein: CASSEDRVIYGYTF
CDR3 DNA: TGTGCCAGCAGTGAAGACAGGGTAATCTATGGCTACACCTTC
clone size: few
V gene: TRBV6-1
D gene: .
J gene: TRBJ1-2

CDR3 protein: CASSPRQGGEQYF
CDR3 DNA: TGCGCCAGCAGCCCAAGACAGGGTGGGGAGCAGTACTTC
clone size: many
V gene: TRBV5-1
D gene: TRBD1
J gene: TRBJ2-7

CDR3 protein: CASSTAGTETQYF
CDR3 DNA: TGTGCCAGCAGCACAGCCGGGACAGAGACCCAGTACTTC
clone size: .
V gene: TRBV7-6
D gene: .
J gene: TRBJ2-5

CDR3 protein: CSVGSENYGYTF
CDR3 DNA: TGCAGCGTTGGGTCAGAGAACTATGGCTACACCTTC
clone size: few
V gene: TRBV29-1
D gene: .
J gene: TRBJ1-2

CDR3 protein: CASSPPTGVNEKLFF
CDR3 DNA: TGTGCCAGCAGTCCTCCGACAGGAGTGAATGAAAAACTGTTTTTT
clone size: .
V gene: TRBV25-1
D gene: .
J gene: TRBJ1-4

CDR3 protein: CSARDSLAGGLQETQYF
CDR3 DNA: TGCAGTGCTAGAGACTCGCTAGCGGGAGGACTACAAGAGACCCAGTACTTC
clone size: few
V gene: TRBV20-1
D gene: TRBD2
J gene: TRBJ2-5

CDR3 protein: CASRRTGGSQPQHF
CDR3 DNA: TGTGCCAGCAGGAGGACAGGGGGCTCTCAGCCCCAGCATTTT
clone size: many
V gene: TRBV12-3/TRBV12-4
D gene: TRBD1
J gene: TRBJ1-5

CDR3 protein: CASSAPGYNSPPHF
CDR3 DNA: TGTGCCAGCAGCGCGCCGGGCTATAATTCACCCCCCCACTTT
clone size: .
V gene: TRBV9
D gene: .
J gene: TRBJ1-6

CDR3 protein: CASSFRGGISEAFF
CDR3 DNA: TGTGCCAGCAGCTTCCGCGGAGGGATTAGCGAAGCTTTCTTT
clone size: .
V gene: TRBV7-2
D gene: .
J gene: TRBJ1-1

CDR3 protein: CASSLAGMDQPQHF
CDR3 DNA: TGTGCCAGCAGCTTAGCCGGGATGGATCAGCCCCAGCATTTT
clone size: .
V gene: TRBV7-9
D gene: .
J gene: TRBJ1-5

CDR3 protein: CASSRGGRTHQPQHF
CDR3 DNA: TGCGCCAGCAGCCGGGGCGGGCGTACCCATCAGCCCCAGCATTTT
clone size: .
V gene: TRBV5-1
D gene: .
J gene: TRBJ1-5

CDR3 protein: CASSLSLPGYGYTF
CDR3 DNA: TGTGCCAGCAGCTTAAGTCTTCCAGGCTATGGCTACACCTTC
clone size: few
V gene: TRBV2
D gene: .
J gene: TRBJ1-2

CDR3 protein: CSAWDRGRGFEQYF
CDR3 DNA: TGCAGTGCTTGGGACAGGGGACGAGGGTTCGAGCAGTACTTC
clone size: many
V gene: TRBV20-1
D gene: TRBD1
J gene: TRBJ2-7

CDR3 protein: CATSDGLAGGRSELFF
CDR3 DNA: TGTGCCACCAGTGATGGACTAGCGGGAGGGCGATCGGAGCTGTTTTTT
clone size: once
V gene: TRBV24-1
D gene: TRBD2
J gene: TRBJ2-2

CDR3 protein: CASSSDLGLGNTEAFF
CDR3 DNA: TGCGCCAGCAGCTCGGACCTCGGACTGGGGAACACTGAAGCTTTCTTT
clone size: .
V gene: TRBV5-1
D gene: .
J gene: TRBJ1-1

CDR3 protein: CASSPRVLRHEQYF
CDR3 DNA: TGTGCCAGCAGCCCCCGGGTCCTGAGACACGAGCAGTACTTC
clone size: few
V gene: TRBV7-8
D gene: .
J gene: TRBJ2-7

CDR3 protein: CSVRTDRASGYTF
CDR3 DNA: TGCAGCGTTCGAACGGACAGGGCGTCTGGCTACACCTTC
clone size: .
V gene: TRBV29-1
D gene: TRBD1
J gene: TRBJ1-2

CDR3 protein: CASSFTGMQETQYF
CDR3 DNA: TGTGCCAGCAGTTTTACCGGCATGCAAGAGACCCAGTACTTC
clone size: .
V gene: TRBV4-2
D gene: .
J gene: TRBJ2-5